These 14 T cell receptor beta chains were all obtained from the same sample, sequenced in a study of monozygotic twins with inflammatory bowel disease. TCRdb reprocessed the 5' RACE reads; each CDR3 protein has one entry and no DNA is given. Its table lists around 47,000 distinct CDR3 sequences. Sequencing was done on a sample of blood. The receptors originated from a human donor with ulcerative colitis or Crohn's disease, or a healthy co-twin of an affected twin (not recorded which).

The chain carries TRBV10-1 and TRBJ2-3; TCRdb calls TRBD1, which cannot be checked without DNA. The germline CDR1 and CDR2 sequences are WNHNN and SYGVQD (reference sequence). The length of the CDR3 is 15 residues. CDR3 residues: CASTPGQGRTDTQYF.

The CDR3 protein is CSARDRGYTPGELFF. This chain links TRBV20-1 with TRBJ2-2. The germline V gene encodes CDR1 DFQATT and CDR2 SNEGSKA (reference sequence). This CDR3 comprises 15 residues.

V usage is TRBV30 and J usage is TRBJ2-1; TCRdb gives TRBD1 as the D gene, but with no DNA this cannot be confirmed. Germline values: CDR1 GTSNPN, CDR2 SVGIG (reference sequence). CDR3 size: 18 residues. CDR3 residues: CAWSVDPKQGRTYNEQFF.

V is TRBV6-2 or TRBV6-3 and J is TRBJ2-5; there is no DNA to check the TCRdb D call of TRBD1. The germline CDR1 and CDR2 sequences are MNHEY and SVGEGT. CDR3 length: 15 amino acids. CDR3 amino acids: CASSSTIDSQETQYF.

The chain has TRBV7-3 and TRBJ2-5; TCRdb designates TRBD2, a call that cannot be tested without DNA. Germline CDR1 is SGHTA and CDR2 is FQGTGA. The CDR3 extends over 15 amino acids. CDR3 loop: CASSLSSSGRETQYF.

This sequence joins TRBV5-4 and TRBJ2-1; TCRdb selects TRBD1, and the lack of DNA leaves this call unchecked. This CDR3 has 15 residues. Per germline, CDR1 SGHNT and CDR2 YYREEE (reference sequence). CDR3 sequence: CASSYTGTGKGEQFF.

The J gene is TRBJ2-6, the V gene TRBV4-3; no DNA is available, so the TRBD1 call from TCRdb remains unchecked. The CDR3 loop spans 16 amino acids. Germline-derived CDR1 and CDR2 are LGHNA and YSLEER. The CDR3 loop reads CASSQDVGVGANVLTF.

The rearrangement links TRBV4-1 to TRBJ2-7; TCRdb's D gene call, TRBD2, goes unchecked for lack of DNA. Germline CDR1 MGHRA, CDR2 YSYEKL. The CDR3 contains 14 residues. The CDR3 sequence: CASSQASSGYEQYF.

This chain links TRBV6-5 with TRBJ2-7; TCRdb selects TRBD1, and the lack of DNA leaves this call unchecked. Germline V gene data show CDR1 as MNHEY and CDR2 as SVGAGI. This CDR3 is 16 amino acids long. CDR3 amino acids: CASSYPPGGRGVEQYF.

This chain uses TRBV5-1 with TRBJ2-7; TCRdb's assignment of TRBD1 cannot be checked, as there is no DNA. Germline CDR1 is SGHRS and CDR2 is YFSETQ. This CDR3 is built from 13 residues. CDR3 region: CASSLEGTNEQYF.

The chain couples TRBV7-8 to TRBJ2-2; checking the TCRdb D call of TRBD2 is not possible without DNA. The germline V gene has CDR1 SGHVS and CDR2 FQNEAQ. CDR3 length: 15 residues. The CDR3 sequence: CASSPRDFDTGELFF.

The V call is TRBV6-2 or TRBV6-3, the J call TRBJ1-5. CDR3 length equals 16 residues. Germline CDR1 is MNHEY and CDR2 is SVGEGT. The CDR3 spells CASSYGGLKVYQPQHF.

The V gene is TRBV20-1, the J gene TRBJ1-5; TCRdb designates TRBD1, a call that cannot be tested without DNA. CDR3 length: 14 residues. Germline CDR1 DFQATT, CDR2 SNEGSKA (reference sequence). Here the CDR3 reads CSAKPVGVNQPQHF.

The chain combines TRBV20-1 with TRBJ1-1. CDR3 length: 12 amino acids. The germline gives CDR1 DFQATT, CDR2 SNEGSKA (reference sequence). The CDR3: CSARVEGTEAFF.